This T cell receptor beta chain was documented in a study of T cells in Graves' hyperthyroidism and ophthalmopathy. Looked up from germline, CDR1 is SGHVS and CDR2 is FQNEAQ. This CDR3 has 16 residues. The junction had 2 bases not matched to a gene; V was cut back by 0 bases and J by 0 bases. General study points: Separating ophthalmopathy from stable hyperthyroidism was achieved by a 13 V-J model.

This clonotype was observed many times. Its target is unknown. It was RNA transcripts that yielded the amplified TCR beta CDR3 regions. HTBI primers drove first-round RT-PCR of the TCR CDR3. TCRdb reprocessed the multiplex PCR reads with MiXCR, giving one entry per CDR3 protein. Of 340,000 or so distinct CDR3 sequences in the sample, 16% were seen once. The chain is built from TRBV7-8 and TRBJ2-1; 7 bases fit TRBD2. This TCR was sampled from a man aged 25-45 years with Graves' hyperthyroidism. The specimen was blood. CDR3 nucleotide sequence: TGTGCCAGCAGCTTAGCGGTAGCGGGCTCCTACAATGAGCAGTTCTTC. Its protein product is CASSLAVAGSYNEQFF.